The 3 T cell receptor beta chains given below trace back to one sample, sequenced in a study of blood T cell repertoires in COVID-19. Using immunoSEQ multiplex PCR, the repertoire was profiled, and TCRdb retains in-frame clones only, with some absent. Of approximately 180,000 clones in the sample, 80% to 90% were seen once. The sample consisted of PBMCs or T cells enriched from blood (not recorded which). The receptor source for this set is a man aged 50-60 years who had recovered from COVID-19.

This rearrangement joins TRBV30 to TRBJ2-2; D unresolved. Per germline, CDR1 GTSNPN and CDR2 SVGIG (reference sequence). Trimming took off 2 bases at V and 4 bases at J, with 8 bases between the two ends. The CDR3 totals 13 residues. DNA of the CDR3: TGTGCCTGGAGTTCAGAAATCACCGGGGAGCTGTTTTTT. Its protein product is CAWSSEITGELFF.

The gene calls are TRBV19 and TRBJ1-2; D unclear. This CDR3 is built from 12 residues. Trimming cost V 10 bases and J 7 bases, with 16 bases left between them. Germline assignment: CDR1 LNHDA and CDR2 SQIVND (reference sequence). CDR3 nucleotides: TGTGCCACCGGGAGGAATACCGCTGGCTACACCTTC. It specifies CATGRNTAGYTF.

The CDR3, as DNA: TGTGCCATCAGTGAGCCAGGGGGTGCAGGCAGCTCCTACGAGCAGTACTTC. Protein: CAISEPGGAGSSYEQYF. J is TRBJ2-7 and V is TRBV10-3; TRBD1 matches 7 bases. The ends lost 2 bases at V and 0 bases at J; junction bases unmatched: 10. The V gene's germline CDR1 is ENHRY and CDR2 SYGVKD. The CDR3 totals 17 residues.